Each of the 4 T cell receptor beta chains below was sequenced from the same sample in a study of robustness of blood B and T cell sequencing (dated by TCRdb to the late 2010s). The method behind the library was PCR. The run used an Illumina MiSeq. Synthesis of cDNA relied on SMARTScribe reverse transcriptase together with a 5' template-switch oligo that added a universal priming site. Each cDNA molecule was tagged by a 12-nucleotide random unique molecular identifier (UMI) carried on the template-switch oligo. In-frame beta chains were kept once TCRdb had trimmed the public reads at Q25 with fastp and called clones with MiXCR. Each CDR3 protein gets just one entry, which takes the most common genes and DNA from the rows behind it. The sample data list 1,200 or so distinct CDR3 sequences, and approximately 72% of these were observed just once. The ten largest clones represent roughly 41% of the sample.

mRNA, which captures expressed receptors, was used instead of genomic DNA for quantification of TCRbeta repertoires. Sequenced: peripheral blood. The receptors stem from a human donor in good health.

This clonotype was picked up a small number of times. The DNA of the CDR3 is TGTGCCAGCAGCGTAGGAGGGGCCAGCGGGAGGAGAGATACGCAGTATTTT. Translated, it gives CASSVGGASGRRDTQYF. The rearrangement uses TRBV9 and TRBJ2-3; 9 bases match TRBD2. Per germline, CDR1 SGDLS and CDR2 YYNGEE. Trimming at V came to 0 bases and at J to 5 bases, leaving 10 bases not matched to a gene. The CDR3 is made up of 17 amino acids.

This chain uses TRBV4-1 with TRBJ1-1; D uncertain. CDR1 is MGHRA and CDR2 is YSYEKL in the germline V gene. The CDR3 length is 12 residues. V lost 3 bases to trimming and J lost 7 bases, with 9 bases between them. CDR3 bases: TGCGCCAGCAGCCACCCCCATAGTGAAGCTTTCTTT. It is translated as CASSHPHSEAFF.

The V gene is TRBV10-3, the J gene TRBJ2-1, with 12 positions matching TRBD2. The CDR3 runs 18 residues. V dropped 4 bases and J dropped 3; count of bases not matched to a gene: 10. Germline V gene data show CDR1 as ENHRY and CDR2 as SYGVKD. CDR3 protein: CAISGTSGGTGRYNEQFF. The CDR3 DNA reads TGTGCCATCAGTGGAACTAGCGGGGGGACCGGTCGCTACAATGAGCAGTTCTTC.

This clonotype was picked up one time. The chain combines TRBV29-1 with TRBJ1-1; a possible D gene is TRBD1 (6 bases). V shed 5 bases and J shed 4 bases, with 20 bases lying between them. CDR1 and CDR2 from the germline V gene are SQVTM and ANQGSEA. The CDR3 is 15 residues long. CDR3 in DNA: TGCAGCGTTCCCCCCCTCGGGGGGCCGAGCACTGAAGCTTTCTTT. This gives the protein CSVPPLGGPSTEAFF.